This record looks at one TCR beta chain sequence and its context. The data were taken from a study of blood T cell repertoires in COVID-19. Whole-study context: There were acute and convalescent COVID-19 samples, and they came from the United States, Italy and Spain. In each case, the material was cDNA or gDNA derived from T cells, B-cell-depleted T cells, or PBMCs.

Original processing notes: Reference gene primer amplification gave estimated nucleated cell counts. Sequencing used immunoSEQ multiplex PCR; TCRdb keeps in-frame clones, though not all of them. From that table come the V and J calls and clone size; the DNA was used to work out D and trimming. Of about 150,000 clones in the sample, roughly four fifths were seen once. This clonotype was sampled from a human donor with acute or convalescent COVID-19. The donor label of this sample is uncertain. Sequenced: peripheral blood.

The CDR3 loop is CASSDLGLADSYEQYF. CDR3 nucleotide sequence: TGTGCCAGCAGTGATTTGGGACTAGCGGATTCCTACGAGCAGTACTTC. The V call is TRBV6-1, the J call TRBJ2-7; 11 nucleotides line up with TRBD2. There are 16 residues in the CDR3. The germline V gene has CDR1 MNHNS and CDR2 SASEGT. V gave up 3 bases and J gave up 1 base; unmatched junction bases: 5.